These 12 T cell receptor beta chains were sequenced from one sample in a study of blood T cell repertoires in COVID-19. Sequencing was performed with immunoSEQ multiplex PCR; in TCRdb, only in-frame clones are kept and a portion is missing. Here the sample spans 150,000 to 200,000 clones, about 83% being singletons. Source material: peripheral blood. These receptors came from a human donor in a cohort sampled during active COVID-19.

J is TRBJ1-6 and V is TRBV3-1 (or the pseudogene TRBV3-2); D is undetermined. Trimming took off 1 base at V and 7 bases at J, with 14 bases between the two ends. CDR1 and CDR2 (germline): LGHDT, YNNKEL (reference sequence). The CDR3 length is 16 residues. The CDR3: CASSQGVRQSNSPLHF. CDR3 nucleotides: TGTGCCAGCAGCCAAGGGGTGAGGCAGTCCAATTCACCCCTCCACTTT.

The J gene is TRBJ2-2, the V gene TRBV5-1; 12 bases align to TRBD2. The CDR3 extends over 16 amino acids. CDR1 is SGHRS, CDR2 YFSETQ, per germline. The V segment lost 5 bases and the J segment 3 bases; nucleotides outside the gene matches: 5. This CDR3 is CASRPGLAGYTGELFF. The CDR3 nucleotides read TGCGCCAGCAGACCCGGACTAGCGGGATACACCGGGGAGCTGTTTTTT. The entire variable domain, with the rest obtained from reference TRBV5-1 and TRBJ2-2, is as follows: KAGVTQTPRYLIKTRGQQVTLSCSPISGHRSVSWYQQTPGQGLQFLFEYFSETQRNKGNFPGRFSGRQFSNSRSEMNVSTLELGDSALYLCASRPGLAGYTGELFFGEGSRLTVL.

J is TRBJ1-4 and V is TRBV28, with 10 bases matching TRBD1. The CDR3 length is 20 residues. Germline values: CDR1 MDHEN, CDR2 SYDVKM. J lost 0 bases, V lost 5 bases, and 15 bases had no gene match. CDR3 residues: CASSLPGTGDVWSTNEKLFF. The CDR3 coding sequence is TGTGCCAGCAGTCTCCCCGGGACAGGGGACGTTTGGTCAACTAATGAAAAACTGTTTTTT.

The chain links TRBV10-3 to TRBJ2-7; TRBD1 agrees at 7 bases. The CDR3 length is 15 residues. Germline V gene lookup returns CDR1 ENHRY and CDR2 SYGVKD. J lost 2 bases, V lost 2 bases, and 6 bases had no gene match. In DNA, the CDR3 is TGTGCCATCAGTGAGGTGCGACAGGGACCCTACGAGCAGTACTTC. Its translation is CAISEVRQGPYEQYF.

The rearrangement uses TRBV11-3 and TRBJ2-7, with TRBD1 identical over 8 bases. Germline assignment: CDR1 SGHNT and CDR2 YENEEA. CDR3 length equals 14 residues. V shed 4 bases and J 0 bases; nucleotides not matched to a gene: 2. The DNA of the CDR3 is TGTGCCAGCAGCTGGGGACAGGCCTCCTACGAGCAGTACTTC. Residues: CASSWGQASYEQYF.

This clone was seen a few times. This sequence joins TRBV4-1 and TRBJ2-7, with 7 bases lining up with TRBD1. The J segment lost 5 bases and the V segment lost 1 base, leaving 5 bases of the junction unmatched. Germline V gene data show CDR1 as MGHRA and CDR2 as YSYEKL. The CDR3 is made up of 14 amino acids. CDR3 nucleotide sequence: TGCGCCAGCAGCCAAGGCAGGGGGAAGGACGAGCAGTACTTC. This codes for CASSQGRGKDEQYF.

V and J are TRBV18 and TRBJ1-1, with D possibly TRBD1 on 5 matching bases. The CDR3 covers 16 residues. V gave up 3 bases and J gave up 3 bases, with 17 bases separating them. Germline CDR1 KGHSH, CDR2 LQKENI. The DNA for the CDR3 is TGTGCCAGCTCACCTAGAAATGGGGGGGTCCACACTGAAGCTTTCTTT. The encoded protein is CASSPRNGGVHTEAFF.

The genes are TRBV12-3 or TRBV12-4 and TRBJ1-2; D remains ambiguous. The V end lost 3 bases, the J end lost 1 base, and 6 bases lay between the germline ends. CDR3 length: 13 amino acids. The CDR3 nucleotides are TGTGCCAGCAGTTTGGGCTTTAACTATGGCTACACCTTC. Protein product: CASSLGFNYGYTF.

The V and J genes are TRBV5-1 and TRBJ1-5; a weak D match, TRBD1 (5 bases). V was trimmed by 5 bases and J by 3 bases, leaving 15 bases between them. CDR3 length equals 15 residues. The germline V gene encodes CDR1 SGHRS and CDR2 YFSETQ. The CDR3: CASRDTAFINQPQHF. The CDR3 DNA reads TGCGCCAGCAGGGACACGGCCTTCATCAATCAGCCCCAGCATTTT.

V and J are TRBV9 and TRBJ2-7, with 10 bases matching TRBD2. Losses at the gene ends were 5 bases for V and 5 bases for J; bases not matched to a gene: 10. The CDR3 loop spans 15 amino acids. Germline V gene lookup returns CDR1 SGDLS and CDR2 YYNGEE. The DNA of the CDR3 is TGTGCCAGCAGGGCAGGACTAGCGGTCACGGACGAGCAGTACTTC. Translating gives CASRAGLAVTDEQYF.

J is TRBJ2-4 and V is TRBV30; 8 nucleotides line up with TRBD1. The germline V gene has CDR1 GTSNPN and CDR2 SVGIG (reference sequence). The J segment lost 9 bases and the V segment lost 0 bases, leaving 4 bases of the junction unmatched. CDR3 length equals 13 residues. CDR3 region: CAWSVNRGSIQYF. The CDR3 nucleotides read TGTGCCTGGAGTGTCAACAGGGGGTCCATTCAGTACTTC.

V is TRBV27 and J is TRBJ2-2, with D perhaps matching TRBD1 (6 bases). CDR3 length equals 13 residues. Germline V gene data show CDR1 as MNHEY and CDR2 as SMNVEV (reference sequence). V lost 3 bases to trimming and J lost 6 bases, with 8 bases between them. CDR3 sequence: CASSFPGAGELFF. The CDR3 DNA reads TGTGCCAGCAGTTTCCCAGGGGCCGGGGAGCTGTTTTTT.